This TCR beta chain was captured in a study of HIV-infected patients and healthy controls. Around 0.5 ug RNA was reverse transcribed with alpha and beta constant-region primers. Each of the alpha and beta chains got its own library through chain-specific third strand synthesis with indices. A 5' RACE adapter with a random hexamer and the SP2 primer site was joined to cDNA. A roughly 20-cycle PCR with P5s and P7 primers followed a short adapter-adding first PCR. TCRdb processed the 5' RACE reads anew with MiXCR; each CDR3 protein has one entry. The table lists roughly 9,100 distinct CDR3 sequences, 5.8% of them singletons, with 7.7% in the top ten. Whole blood was used without fractionation, so all unsorted peripheral T cells were included. This clonotype has a count of ten or more. Trimming pared 5 bases from V and 5 bases from J, leaving 18 bases between. CDR3 length: 16 residues. Looked up from germline, CDR1 is PRHDT and CDR2 is FYEKMQ (reference sequence).

This TCR came from an adult in good health. Sequencing was carried out using blood. The chain combines TRBV13 with TRBJ2-2, with D hard to call. The CDR3 DNA is TGTGCCAGCAGCCCCCGACCCAGTGCGAGAACCGGGGAGCTGTTTTTT. It is translated as CASSPRPSARTGELFF.